A selection of T cell receptor beta chains follows, all from one sample in a study of cytomegalovirus exposure and HLA in healthy donors. Generated by immunoSEQ multiplex PCR, the TCRdb table keeps only in-frame clones and is missing some. This sample has some 150,000 clones, with more than 70% found just once. The source material was PBMCs. The receptors derive from a woman in her fifties or sixties in good health and CMV-seronegative. The CDR3 runs from the conserved cysteine through the conserved F or W. A D gene is named only where the DNA matches it firmly. Clone size is given for some rows only: seen once, a few or many times, or a class if the clone is expanded.

j_call v_call d_call clone_size cdr3_aa cdr3_nt
TRBJ1-2 TRBV7-3 NA NA CASSPTQGNYGYTF TGTGCCAGCAGCCCGACACAGGGAAACTATGGCTACACCTTC
TRBJ2-3 TRBV6-4 TRBD2 NA CASSDSASGGASDTQYF TGTGCCAGCAGTGACTCGGCTAGCGGGGGGGCATCAGATACGCAGTATTTT
TRBJ2-7 TRBV5-1 NA NA CASSSQGSTYEQYF TGCGCCAGCAGCTCCCAGGGGAGCACCTACGAGCAGTACTTC
TRBJ1-2 TRBV4-2 TRBD1 many CASSQALGQSDGYTF TGTGCCAGCAGCCAAGCCCTGGGACAGTCGGATGGCTACACCTTC
TRBJ2-1 TRBV4-3 NA NA CASSLSGLNNEQFF TGCGCCAGCAGCTTGAGCGGACTAAACAATGAGCAGTTCTTC
TRBJ2-5 TRBV5-6 NA many CASSLDRTGFGTQYF TGTGCCAGCAGCTTGGACCGAACAGGGTTCGGGACCCAGTACTTC
TRBJ2-7 TRBV10-1 NA few CASSELGGPYEQYF TGCGCCAGCAGTGAGTTGGGGGGGCCCTACGAGCAGTACTTC
TRBJ1-5 TRBV18 NA NA CASSLTENQPQHF TGTGCCAGCTCCCTGACAGAAAATCAGCCCCAGCATTTT
TRBJ1-3 TRBV5-1 NA NA CASSDGQRSGNTIYF TGCGCCAGCAGCGACGGACAGCGCTCTGGAAACACCATATATTTT
TRBJ2-5 TRBV19 NA NA CASSITGIQETQYF TGTGCCAGTAGTATTACCGGGATCCAAGAGACCCAGTACTTC
TRBJ1-5 TRBV4-1 NA NA CASSPAGDSNQPQHF TGCGCCAGCAGCCCGGCAGGGGATAGCAATCAGCCCCAGCATTTT
TRBJ2-7 TRBV19 NA NA CASSILGTSPLTYEQYF TGTGCCAGTAGTATCCTAGGGACATCGCCTTTAACCTACGAGCAGTACTTC